The entry below gives a single TCR beta chain sequence along with its context. In the original analysis: Amplification of reference gene primers provided the estimated nucleated cell counts. Method: immunoSEQ multiplex PCR; TCRdb's copy keeps in-frame clones and lacks some. V and J calls and clone size are as listed in that table; D and trimming were resolved from the DNA. The sample shows 270,000 or so clones, 86% of them seen only once. The data are from a study of blood T cell repertoires in COVID-19. V shed 3 bases, J shed 7 bases, and the junction held 7 bases outside the gene matches. This CDR3 is 16 amino acids long. CDR1 and CDR2 (germline): SGHTA, FQGNSA.

This chain uses TRBV7-2 with TRBJ1-6; 9 positions match TRBD1. Sample: peripheral blood. The sequence was obtained from a man aged 40-50 years with active or convalescent COVID-19. The CDR3 DNA reads as TGTGCCAGCAGCTTGTTCGGTGGGACAGGGAATTCACCCCTCCACTTT. Protein: CASSLFGGTGNSPLHF. Using reference TRBV7-2 and TRBJ1-6 for the parts outside the CDR3, the full variable domain is GAGVSQSPSNKVTEKGKDVELRCDPISGHTALYWYRQSLGQGLEFLIYFQGNSAPDKSGLPSDRFSAERTGGSVSTLTIQRTQQEDSAVYLCASSLFGGTGNSPLHFGNGTRLTVT.